A single sample is the source of the 15 T cell receptor beta chains below, sequenced in a study of identical twins. TCRdb re-called the 5' RACE reads with MiXCR, one entry per CDR3 protein. The table lists under 900,000 distinct CDR3 sequences, over 15% of them singletons. These same records also appear under a second study, on T cells expressing NK-cell markers.

Sequenced: PBMCs. These receptors were collected from a woman under 30 in good health.

This clonotype was seen repeatedly, ten times or more. The rearrangement uses TRBV12-3 or TRBV12-4 and TRBJ1-2; a weak D match, TRBD1 (6 bases). The V end was cut by 3 bases, the J end by 4 bases, with 9 bases between. The CDR3 consists of 13 residues. CDR3 sequence (DNA): TGTGCCAGCAGTTTCGGGGGCGGCTATGGCTACACCTTC. This encodes CASSFGGGYGYTF.

This chain links TRBV20-1 with TRBJ2-1; 7 bases align to TRBD2. This CDR3 comprises 12 residues. Trimming removed 5 bases from V and 9 bases from J; junction bases left unmatched: 7. Germline V gene lookup returns CDR1 DFQATT and CDR2 SNEGSKA (reference sequence). Written as DNA, the CDR3 is TGCAGTGCTGGCGGGAGTGGTGGTGAGCAGTTCTTC. Translation: CSAGGSGGEQFF.

This chain links TRBV12-3 or TRBV12-4 with TRBJ2-7; D may be TRBD1 (5 bases). This CDR3 spans 14 amino acids. V lost 5 bases, J lost 0 bases, and 11 bases lay in between. CDR3 loop: CASSRTFRSYEQYF. CDR3 DNA sequence: TGTGCCAGCAGTCGGACATTCCGCTCCTACGAGCAGTACTTC.

The genes are TRBV29-1 and TRBJ2-3; possibly TRBD2 for D (5 bases). Between the trimmed V and J ends, which lost 5 bases and 5 bases, there was a span of 14 bases. The CDR3 contains 13 residues. Germline V lookup: CDR1 SQVTM, CDR2 ANQGSEA. The CDR3 is CSVLGGSRDTQYF. CDR3 nucleotides: TGCAGCGTTCTTGGTGGGAGTAGAGATACGCAGTATTTT.

This clonotype has a handful of counts. The rearrangement uses TRBV5-1 and TRBJ1-4, with a tentative D call TRBD1 (5 bases). In germline, CDR1 is SGHRS, CDR2 YFSETQ. V lost 5 bases, J lost 10 bases, and 27 bases lay in between. The CDR3 is 17 residues long. CDR3 region: CASSTDVASGGGGKLFF. CDR3 DNA: TGCGCCAGCAGTACCGACGTGGCGTCGGGGGGTGGCGGAAAACTGTTTTTT.

This clonotype was counted between two and nine times. The V gene is TRBV5-6, the J gene TRBJ2-3, with 8 bases matching TRBD2. Trimming removed 4 bases from V and 5 bases from J; junction bases left unmatched: 3. Germline CDR1 reads SGHDT; CDR2 reads YYEEEE. The CDR3 spans 13 residues. The CDR3 sequence is CASSPGLGDTQYF. CDR3 DNA sequence: TGTGCCAGCAGCCCGGGACTAGGAGATACGCAGTATTTT. Together with reference TRBV5-6 and TRBJ2-3, the CDR3 gives the full variable domain: DAGVTQSPTHLIKTRGQQVTLRCSPKSGHDTVSWYQQALGQGPQFIFQYYEEEERQRGNFPDRFSGHQFPNYSSELNVNALLLGDSALYLCASSPGLGDTQYFGPGTRLTVL.

The chain is built from TRBV20-1 and TRBJ2-1; 11 bases line up with TRBD1. Germline-derived CDR1 and CDR2 are DFQATT and SNEGSKA (reference sequence). V shed 6 bases and J 7 bases; nucleotides not matched to a gene: 8. This CDR3 region has 14 residues. The CDR3 nucleotides read TGCAGTGCCAAAACGGGACAGGGGGGTAATGAGCAGTTCTTC. This translates into CSAKTGQGGNEQFF.

This clonotype appeared a few times. The chain joins TRBV5-1 to TRBJ2-3; 8 bases fit TRBD1. The junction had 13 bases not matched to a gene; V was cut back by 1 base and J by 6 bases. The CDR3 has 17 amino acids. Germline V gene data show CDR1 as SGHRS and CDR2 as YFSETQ. CDR3 DNA sequence: TGCGCCAGCAGCTTGTTTCCGGGACAGGTTTTAGTGGATACGCAGTATTTT. As protein: CASSLFPGQVLVDTQYF.

J is TRBJ2-1 and V is TRBV9; 8 nucleotides match TRBD2. Trimming took 3 bases from V and 8 from J; bases not matched to a gene: 13. The CDR3 sequence is 16 residues long. Germline values: CDR1 SGDLS, CDR2 YYNGEE. CDR3 in amino acids: CASSERAGGPPDEQFF. The CDR3 DNA is TGTGCCAGCAGCGAGAGGGCGGGGGGACCTCCGGATGAGCAGTTCTTC.

The J gene is TRBJ1-2, the V gene TRBV11-2; D gene uncertain. The V and J ends lost 1 base and 8 bases respectively, with 14 bases between them. The length of the CDR3 is 14 residues. The germline V gene has CDR1 SGHAT and CDR2 FQNNGV. For the CDR3, the DNA is TGTGCCAGCAGCTTAGTCGGAGGATTGGAGGGCTACACCTTC. It yields the protein CASSLVGGLEGYTF.

This clonotype came up a few times. DNA for the CDR3: TGTGCCAGCAGCCAAATAGGACGGGGATCCTACGAGCAGTACTTC. This sequence encodes CASSQIGRGSYEQYF. The rearrangement links TRBV14 to TRBJ2-7; a weak D match, TRBD2 (5 bases). The germline V gene has CDR1 SGHDN and CDR2 FVKESK. V lost 2 bases and J 1 base, leaving 12 bases between the germline ends. There are 15 residues in the CDR3. The complete variable domain, with remaining parts taken from reference TRBV14 and TRBJ2-7, reads EAGVTQFPSHSVIEKGQTVTLRCDPISGHDNLYWYRRVMGKEIKFLLHFVKESKQDESGMPNNRFLAERTGGTYSTLKVQPAELEDSGVYFCASSQIGRGSYEQYFGPGTRLTVT.

This clonotype was counted a few times. This chain uses TRBV6-1 with TRBJ2-1; TRBD2 matches 8 bases. Trimming at V came to 6 bases and at J to 7 bases, leaving 14 bases not matched to a gene. Germline lookup yields CDR1 MNHNS and CDR2 SASEGT. The CDR3 loop spans 16 amino acids. The DNA for the CDR3 is TGTGCCAGCAGGCTTGGCGGGGCGGGAGGTTGGAATGAGCAGTTCTTC. This encodes CASRLGGAGGWNEQFF.

V is TRBV18 and J is TRBJ2-7; weak D call: TRBD1 (5 bases). This CDR3 has 14 amino acids. V shed 3 bases and J shed 9 bases, with 18 bases lying between them. Germline CDR1 and CDR2: KGHSH and LQKENI. CDR3 nucleotide sequence: TGTGCCAGCTCACCGGCCACCGACAGTTTGAGGCAGTACTTC. This codes for CASSPATDSLRQYF.

This clonotype was seen many times. V gene TRBV29-1 combines with J gene TRBJ2-1, with D tentatively TRBD2 (5 bases). CDR1 and CDR2 from the germline V gene are SQVTM and ANQGSEA. This CDR3 region has 12 residues. With 5 bases removed from V and 3 bases from J, the gap between germline ends came to 8 bases. The DNA of the CDR3 is TGCAGCGTTACTGGACTCTACAATGAGCAGTTCTTC. Translation gives CSVTGLYNEQFF.

This clonotype was counted at least ten times. The V call is TRBV3-1, the J call TRBJ2-5; TRBD2 agrees at 7 bases. Trimming cost V 0 bases and J 5 bases; bases outside gene matches: 9. The CDR3 is 16 residues long. Germline assignment: CDR1 LGHDT and CDR2 YNNKEL (reference sequence). DNA for the CDR3: TGTGCCAGCAGCCAAGAAGCGGGGAGGGGTAGTGAGACCCAGTACTTC. Protein sequence: CASSQEAGRGSETQYF.